The 5 T cell receptor beta chains below come from one sample, sequenced in a study of blood T cell repertoires in COVID-19. The method was immunoSEQ multiplex PCR; TCRdb's version includes in-frame clones alone and lacks a portion of them. This sample yields roughly 200,000 clones, of which around four fifths are seen a single time; around 8.1% belongs to the top ten. The source material was peripheral blood. These receptors came from a man aged 35 to 55 with active or convalescent COVID-19.

The J gene is TRBJ2-7, the V gene TRBV6-2 or TRBV6-3; D remains unclear. Germline loops: CDR1 MNHEY, CDR2 SVGEGT. This CDR3 spans 12 amino acids. The V gene lost 4 bases and the J gene lost 5 bases, with 9 bases spanning the gap. CDR3 sequence reads: CASSLETDEQYF. The CDR3 DNA reads TGTGCCAGCAGTTTAGAAACAGACGAGCAGTACTTC.

The rearrangement joins TRBV6-5 to TRBJ2-7; TRBD2 agrees at 8 bases. This CDR3 has 16 amino acids. CDR1 is MNHEY and CDR2 is SVGAGI in the germline V gene. V trimming: 0 bases; J trimming: 3 bases; junction bases outside the gene matches: 7. CDR3 DNA: TGTGCCAGCAGTTACTCGCGATCGGGGGGGCACTACGAGCAGTACTTC. Translating gives CASSYSRSGGHYEQYF.

This clone appeared a single time. The J gene is TRBJ1-2, the V gene TRBV10-3, with D tentatively TRBD1 (6 bases). The V and J ends lost 10 bases and 6 bases respectively, with 15 bases between them. Germline V CDR1 and CDR2: ENHRY, SYGVKD. The length of the CDR3 is 12 residues. The CDR3 coding sequence is TGTGCCAAATGGGACACTTCTAATGGCTACACCTTC. Its translation is CAKWDTSNGYTF.

This chain connects TRBV7-8 to TRBJ2-3, with TRBD1 matching 7 bases. The CDR3 is 16 residues long. The J segment lost 3 bases and the V segment lost 4 bases, leaving 10 bases of the junction unmatched. Germline V CDR1 and CDR2: SGHVS, FQNEAQ. In nucleotides, the CDR3 is TGTGCCAGCAGCTCCCGACAGGGAAGGGGGACAGATACGCAGTATTTT. Residues: CASSSRQGRGTDTQYF.

About this clone: Other DNA variants within this sample encode the same CDR3. This chain uses TRBV5-4 with TRBJ1-2; 7 bases are shared with TRBD1. The CDR3 has 13 amino acids. CDR1 SGHNT and CDR2 YYREEE come from the germline V gene (reference sequence). V trimming: 4 bases; J trimming: 2 bases; junction bases outside the gene matches: 2. Here the CDR3 reads CASSRTGNYGYTF. The CDR3 nucleotides read TGTGCCAGCAGCCGGACAGGCAACTATGGCTACACCTTC.